The 8 T cell receptor beta chains below were found in one sample sequenced in a study of breast tumors, draining lymph nodes, adjacent tissues. TCRdb re-called the multiplex PCR reads with MiXCR, one entry per CDR3 protein. The sample yields about 20,000 distinct CDR3 sequences, approximately 32% seen once. Sequencing was carried out using breast tumor tissue. Source of these receptors: a female donor with breast cancer. Some clones in this sample may be carry-over from other donors' samples.

This clonotype was counted many times. J is TRBJ2-5 and V is TRBV20-1; 7 bases map to TRBD2. This CDR3 has 14 amino acids. V dropped 5 bases and J dropped 5; count of bases not matched to a gene: 11. Germline CDR1 reads DFQATT; CDR2 reads SNEGSKA (reference sequence). The CDR3 protein is CSAGSKGRVETQYF. The CDR3 DNA sequence: TGCAGTGCTGGGTCGAAGGGGAGGGTGGAGACCCAGTACTTC.

This clonotype appeared once. This chain links TRBV20-1 with TRBJ1-1, with TRBD1 matching over 7 bases. The CDR3 spans 11 residues. Trimming removed 4 bases from V and 7 bases from J; junction bases left unmatched: 3. Germline V lookup: CDR1 DFQATT, CDR2 SNEGSKA (reference sequence). In DNA, the CDR3 is TGCAGTGCTAAAAGGGACAGTGAAGCTTTCTTT. This translates into CSAKRDSEAFF.

The sample holds many counts of this clonotype. The V call is TRBV15, the J call TRBJ2-3; the D gene is possibly TRBD2 (5 bases). Germline values: CDR1 LNHNV, CDR2 YYDKDF (reference sequence). The CDR3 is 15 residues long. The V gene lost 5 bases and the J gene lost 1 base, with 13 bases spanning the gap. In DNA, the CDR3 is TGTGCCACCAGCGACGGTGGACTCGGCACAGATACGCAGTATTTT. It is translated as CATSDGGLGTDTQYF.

A note on this clonotype: A junction end diverges from the germline sequence, so it may reflect a read error. The rearrangement links TRBV7-2 to TRBJ2-3, with no clear D. In germline, CDR1 is SGHTA, CDR2 FQGNSA. The CDR3 runs to 13 residues. The CDR3 DNA is TGTGCCAGCAGCTTGGAGAGCAAAGATACGCAGTATTTT. The encoded protein is CASSLESKDTQYF.

Ten or more counts support this clonotype. The chain is built from TRBV6-2 or TRBV6-3 and TRBJ2-7; 7 bases are shared with TRBD1. The CDR3 contains 13 residues. J lost 2 bases, V lost 9 bases, and 7 bases had no gene match. Germline V gene lookup returns CDR1 MNHEY and CDR2 SVGEGT. The CDR3 region has the DNA TGTGCCAGGGGGACAGTTCCACCCTACGAGCAGTACTTC. It yields the protein CARGTVPPYEQYF.

This clonotype is labeled medium-sized (0.01 to 0.1%). V gene TRBV7-9 combines with J gene TRBJ2-2; TRBD1 matches at 9 bases. V shed 5 bases, J shed 1 base, and the junction held 11 bases outside the gene matches. The CDR3 spans 18 residues. The germline V gene encodes CDR1 SEHNR and CDR2 FQNEAQ (reference sequence). Written as DNA, the CDR3 is TGTGCCAGCAGCCGGCCGGGGACAGGGAGGGTGAACACCGGGGAGCTGTTTTTT. It yields the protein CASSRPGTGRVNTGELFF. Using reference TRBV7-9 and TRBJ2-2 for the parts outside the CDR3, the full variable domain is DTGVSQNPRHKITKRGQNVTFRCDPISEHNRLYWYRQTLGQGPEFLTYFQNEAQLEKSRLLSDRFSAERPKGSFSTLEIQRTEQGDSAMYLCASSRPGTGRVNTGELFFGEGSRLTVL.

The chain recombines TRBV12-3 or TRBV12-4 with TRBJ1-5; 7 bases fit TRBD1. The CDR3 extends over 15 amino acids. The junction had 7 bases not matched to a gene; V was cut back by 6 bases and J by 2 bases. DNA for the CDR3: TGTGCCAGCAGCCAGGGGGACAGAGGCAATCAGCCCCAGCATTTT. Protein product: CASSQGDRGNQPQHF.

This clonotype was seen at least ten times. The chain has TRBV7-2 and TRBJ1-6; tentatively, D is TRBD1 (5 bases). This CDR3 contains 13 residues. V was clipped by 8 bases and J by 7 bases, with 12 bases between them. The germline V gene has CDR1 SGHTA and CDR2 FQGNSA. The CDR3 loop is CASGTIQNSPLHF. The CDR3, as DNA: TGTGCCAGCGGGACCATACAGAATTCACCCCTCCACTTT.